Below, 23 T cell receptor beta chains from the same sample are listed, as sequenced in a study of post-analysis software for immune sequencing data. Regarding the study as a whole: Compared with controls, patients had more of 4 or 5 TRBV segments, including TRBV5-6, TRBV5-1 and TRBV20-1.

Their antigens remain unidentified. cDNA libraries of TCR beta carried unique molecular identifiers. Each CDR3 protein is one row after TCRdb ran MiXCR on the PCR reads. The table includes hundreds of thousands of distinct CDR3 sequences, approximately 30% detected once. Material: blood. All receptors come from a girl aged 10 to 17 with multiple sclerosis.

CDR3 region: CASSFGQHNEKLFF. In DNA, the CDR3 is TGTGCCAGCAGTTTTGGCCAGCATAATGAAAAACTGTTTTTT. J is TRBJ1-4 and V is TRBV28; D gene unclear. Germline V lookup: CDR1 MDHEN, CDR2 SYDVKM. CDR3 length: 14 residues. The V and J ends lost 3 bases and 4 bases respectively, with 9 bases between them.

The CDR3 is CASSFSVLAGGHNEQFF. CDR3 in DNA: TGCGCCAGCAGCTTCTCAGTATTAGCGGGGGGACACAATGAGCAGTTCTTC. The chain couples TRBV5-1 to TRBJ2-1; 10 bases are a match to TRBD2. Germline CDR1 reads SGHRS; CDR2 reads YFSETQ. V gave up 2 bases and J gave up 5 bases; unmatched junction bases: 10. This CDR3 is built from 17 residues.

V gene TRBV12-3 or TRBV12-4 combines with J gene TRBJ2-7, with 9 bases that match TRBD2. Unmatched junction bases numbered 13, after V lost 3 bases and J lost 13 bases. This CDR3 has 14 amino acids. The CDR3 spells CASSLALASGTFYF. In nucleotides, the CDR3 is TGTGCCAGCAGTTTGGCCCTGGCTAGCGGGACATTCTACTTC.

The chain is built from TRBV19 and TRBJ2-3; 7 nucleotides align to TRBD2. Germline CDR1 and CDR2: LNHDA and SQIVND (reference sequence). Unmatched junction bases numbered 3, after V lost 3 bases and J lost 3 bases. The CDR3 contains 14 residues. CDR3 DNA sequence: TGTGCCAGTAGTATTGGAGCGGGAACAGATACGCAGTATTTT. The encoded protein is CASSIGAGTDTQYF.

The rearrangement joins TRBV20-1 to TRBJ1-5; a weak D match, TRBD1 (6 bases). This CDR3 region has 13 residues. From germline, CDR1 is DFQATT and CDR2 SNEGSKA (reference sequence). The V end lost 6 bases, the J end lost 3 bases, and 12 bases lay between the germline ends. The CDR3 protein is CSAPDSPNQPQHF. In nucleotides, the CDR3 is TGCAGTGCCCCGGACAGCCCCAATCAGCCCCAGCATTTT.

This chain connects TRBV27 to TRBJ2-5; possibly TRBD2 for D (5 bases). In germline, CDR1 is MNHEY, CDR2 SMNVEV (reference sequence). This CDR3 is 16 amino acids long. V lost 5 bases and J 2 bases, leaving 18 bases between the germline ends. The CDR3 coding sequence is TGTGCCAGCAGTCCCGAACTAGAGGGCGCACAAGAGACCCAGTACTTC. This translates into CASSPELEGAQETQYF.

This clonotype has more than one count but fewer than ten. CDR3 in amino acids: CSARDLLLSEQETQYF. CDR3 nucleotides: TGCAGTGCTAGAGATCTTTTATTGTCGGAACAAGAGACCCAGTACTTC. The V gene is TRBV20-1, the J gene TRBJ2-5; no clear D. The CDR3 length is 16 residues. The V end was cut by 0 bases, the J end by 2 bases, with 16 bases between. Germline V gene data show CDR1 as DFQATT and CDR2 as SNEGSKA (reference sequence).

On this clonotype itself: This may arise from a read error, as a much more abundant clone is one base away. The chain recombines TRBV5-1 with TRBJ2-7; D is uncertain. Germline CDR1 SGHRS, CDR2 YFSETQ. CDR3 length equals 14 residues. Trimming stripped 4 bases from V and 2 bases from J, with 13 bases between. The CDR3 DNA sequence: TGCGCCAGCAGCCCACGCGACGTAGCCTACGAGCAGTACGTC. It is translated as CASSPRDVAYEQYV.

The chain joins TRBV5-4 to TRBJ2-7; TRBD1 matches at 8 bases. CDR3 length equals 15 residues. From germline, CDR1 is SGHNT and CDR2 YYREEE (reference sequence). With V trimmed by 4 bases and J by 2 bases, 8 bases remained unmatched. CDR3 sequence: CASSISMGQAYEQYF. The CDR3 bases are TGTGCCAGCAGCATTTCGATGGGACAGGCCTACGAGCAGTACTTC.

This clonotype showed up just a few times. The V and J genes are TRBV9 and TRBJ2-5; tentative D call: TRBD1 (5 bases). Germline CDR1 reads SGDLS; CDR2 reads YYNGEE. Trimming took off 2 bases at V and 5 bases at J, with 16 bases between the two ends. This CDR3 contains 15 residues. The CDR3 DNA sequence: TGTGCCAGCAGCGTGGGGCAGGCATTAAGGGAGACCCAGTACTTC. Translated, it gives CASSVGQALRETQYF.

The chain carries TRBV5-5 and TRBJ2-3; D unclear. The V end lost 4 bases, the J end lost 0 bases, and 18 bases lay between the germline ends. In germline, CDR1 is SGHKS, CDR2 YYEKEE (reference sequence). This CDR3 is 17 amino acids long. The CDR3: CASSTDRALRSTDTQYF. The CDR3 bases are TGTGCCAGCAGCACAGACCGGGCCCTAAGGAGCACAGATACGCAGTATTTT.

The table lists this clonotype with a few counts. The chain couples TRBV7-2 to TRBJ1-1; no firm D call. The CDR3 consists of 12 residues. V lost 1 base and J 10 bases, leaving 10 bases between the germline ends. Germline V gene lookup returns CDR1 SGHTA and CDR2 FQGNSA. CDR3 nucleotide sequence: TGTGCCAGCAGCTTAGGGGGATGGAGAGCTTTCTTT. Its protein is CASSLGGWRAFF.

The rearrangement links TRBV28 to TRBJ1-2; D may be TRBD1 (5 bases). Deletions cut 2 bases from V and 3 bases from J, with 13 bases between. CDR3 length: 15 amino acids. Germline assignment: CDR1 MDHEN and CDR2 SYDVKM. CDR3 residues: CASSLRGGEYYGYTF. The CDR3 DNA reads TGTGCCAGCAGTTTACGGGGAGGGGAGTACTATGGCTACACCTTC.

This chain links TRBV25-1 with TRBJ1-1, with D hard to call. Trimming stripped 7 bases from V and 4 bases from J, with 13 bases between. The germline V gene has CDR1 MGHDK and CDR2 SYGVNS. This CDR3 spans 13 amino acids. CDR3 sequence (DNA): TGTGCCAGCAAGGGTTTCGAGGGCACTGAAGCTTTCTTT. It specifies CASKGFEGTEAFF.

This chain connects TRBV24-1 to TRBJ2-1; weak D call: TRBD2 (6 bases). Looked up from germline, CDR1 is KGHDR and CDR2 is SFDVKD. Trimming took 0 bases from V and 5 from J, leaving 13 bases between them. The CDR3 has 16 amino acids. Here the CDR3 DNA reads TGTGCCACCAGTGATTTGGGAGGGGCGCGGGACAATGAGCAGTTCTTC. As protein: CATSDLGGARDNEQFF.

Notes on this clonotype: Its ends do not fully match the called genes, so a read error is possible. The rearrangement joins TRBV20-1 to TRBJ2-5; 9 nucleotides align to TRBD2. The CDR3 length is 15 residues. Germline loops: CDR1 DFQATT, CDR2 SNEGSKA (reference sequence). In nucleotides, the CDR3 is TGTAGTGCTAGAGATCGGACTAGCGTGGCAGAGACCCAGTACTTC. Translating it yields CSARDRTSVAETQYF.

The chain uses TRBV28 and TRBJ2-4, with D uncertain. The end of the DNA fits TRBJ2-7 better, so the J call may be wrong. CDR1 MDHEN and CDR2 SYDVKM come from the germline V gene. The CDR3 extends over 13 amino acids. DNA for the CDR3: TGTGCCAGCAGTTTGGGGATGCCCTACGAGCAGTACTTC. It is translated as CASSLGMPYEQYF.

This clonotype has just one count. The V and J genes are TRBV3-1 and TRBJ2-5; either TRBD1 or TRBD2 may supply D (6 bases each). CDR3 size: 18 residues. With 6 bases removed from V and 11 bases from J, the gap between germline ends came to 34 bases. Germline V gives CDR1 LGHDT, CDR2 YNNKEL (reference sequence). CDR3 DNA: TGTGCCAGCAGAGAACCCGGGGGTGGGGGCAAAATTTACAATGTGCAGTACTTC. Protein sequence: CASREPGGGGKIYNVQYF.

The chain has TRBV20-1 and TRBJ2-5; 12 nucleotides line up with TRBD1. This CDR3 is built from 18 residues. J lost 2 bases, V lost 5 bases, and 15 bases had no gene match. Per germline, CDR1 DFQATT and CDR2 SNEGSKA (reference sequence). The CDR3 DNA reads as TGCAGTGCTCATAAAACCGGGACAGGGGGCCGGCGACAAGAGACCCAGTACTTC. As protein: CSAHKTGTGGRRQETQYF.

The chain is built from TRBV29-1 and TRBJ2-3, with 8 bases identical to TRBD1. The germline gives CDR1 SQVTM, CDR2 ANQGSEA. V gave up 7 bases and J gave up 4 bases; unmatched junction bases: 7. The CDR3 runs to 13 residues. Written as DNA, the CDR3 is TGCAGCGCCGGACAGGGATTCGCAGATACGCAGTATTTT. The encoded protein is CSAGQGFADTQYF.

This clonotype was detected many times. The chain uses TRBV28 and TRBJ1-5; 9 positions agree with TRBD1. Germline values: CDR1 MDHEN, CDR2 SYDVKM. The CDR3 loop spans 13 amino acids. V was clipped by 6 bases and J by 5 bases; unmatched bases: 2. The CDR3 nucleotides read TGTGCCAGCAGACGGGACAGGGATCAGCCCCAGCATTTT. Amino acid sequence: CASRRDRDQPQHF. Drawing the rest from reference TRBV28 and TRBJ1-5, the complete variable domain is DVKVTQSSRYLVKRTGEKVFLECVQDMDHENMFWYRQDPGLGLRLIYFSYDVKMKEKGDIPEGYSVSREKKERFSLILESASTNQTSMYLCASRRDRDQPQHFGDGTRLSIL.

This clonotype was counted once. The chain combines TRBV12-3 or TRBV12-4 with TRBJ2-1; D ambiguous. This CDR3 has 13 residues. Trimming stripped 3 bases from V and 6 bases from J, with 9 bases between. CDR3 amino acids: CASSLKAGNEQFF. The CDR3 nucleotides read TGTGCCAGCAGTTTGAAAGCCGGCAATGAGCAGTTCTTC.

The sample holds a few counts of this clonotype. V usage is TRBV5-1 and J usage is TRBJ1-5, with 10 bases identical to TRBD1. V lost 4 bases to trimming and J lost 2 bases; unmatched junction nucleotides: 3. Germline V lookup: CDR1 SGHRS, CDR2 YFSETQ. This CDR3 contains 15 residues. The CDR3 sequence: CASSAGQGGNQPQHF. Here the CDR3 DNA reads TGCGCCAGCAGCGCCGGACAGGGGGGCAATCAGCCCCAGCATTTT. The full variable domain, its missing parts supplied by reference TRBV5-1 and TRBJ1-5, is KAGVTQTPRYLIKTRGQQVTLSCSPISGHRSVSWYQQTPGQGLQFLFEYFSETQRNKGNFPGRFSGRQFSNSRSEMNVSTLELGDSALYLCASSAGQGGNQPQHFGDGTRLSIL.